A selection of T cell receptor beta chains follows, all from one sample in a study of blood T cell repertoires in COVID-19. Profiling relied on immunoSEQ multiplex PCR, and the TCRdb table lists in-frame clones only, not all of them. Among about 200,000 clones listed, approximately 90% were seen once. The sample taken for sequencing was peripheral blood. Source of these receptors: a man in his forties with acute or convalescent COVID-19. Both conserved end residues are trimmed from each CDR3.

TRBV28	TRBJ2-1	ASSTGLAGPREQF
TRBV18	TRBJ1-2	ASSTTGSSGYT
TRBV18	TRBJ2-5	ASSPQDRRRETQY
TRBV5-5	TRBJ1-1	ASSEVGRATEAF
TRBV4-1	TRBJ1-2	ASSQDKNQVRYGYT
TRBV2	TRBJ1-5	ASSDRGWSNQPQH
TRBV5-1	TRBJ2-4	ASSYSGLDRDIQY
TRBV11-2	TRBJ1-1	ASSMAGQGSTEAF
TRBV15	TRBJ2-7	ATSRNRDSTYEQY
TRBV7-2	TRBJ1-5	ASSEGTGAQPQH
TRBV7-3	TRBJ2-7	ASSLMAGGTYEQY
TRBV5-6	TRBJ1-2	ASSPGQGYRGYT
TRBV7-2	TRBJ2-3	ASSLEGTSGGLTDTQY
TRBV7-9	TRBJ2-5	ASSAGLTQETQY
TRBV6-4	TRBJ2-1	ASSDGSHNEQF
TRBV7-8	TRBJ2-1	ASSRGLALDLNEQF
TRBV7-9	TRBJ1-2	ASSLSDRNLDGYT
TRBV7-8	TRBJ1-5	ASSLVSQPQH
TRBV9	TRBJ1-4	ASSRRGMDEKLF
TRBV2	TRBJ1-1	ASIKDRAAF
TRBV6-5	TRBJ1-6	ASSYGSSYNSPLH
TRBV6-1	TRBJ1-2	ASSEWDKADYGYT
TRBV19	TRBJ2-7	ASSDRGYEQY
TRBV2	TRBJ1-2	ASKGQAVGGYT
TRBV6-6	TRBJ1-3	ASSSGGSGNTIY
TRBV19	TRBJ1-2	ASRAGTATFRPYYGYT
TRBV7-9	TRBJ1-1	ASSLAQVPRAF
TRBV4-3	TRBJ1-1	ASSQDGTPNTEAF
TRBV29-1	TRBJ2-7	SVEEGTGGGSYEQY
TRBV2	TRBJ2-3	ASSEAGFGEDTQY
TRBV5-1	TRBJ2-1	ASKVAGGSNEQF
TRBV4-3	TRBJ2-5	ASSQGRIAGGVTQY
TRBV7-3	TRBJ1-2	ASSPAGEIGYT
TRBV5-8	TRBJ2-1	ASSPTGGLTYNEQF
TRBV7-9	TRBJ2-7	ASSPRGLEQY
TRBV21-1	TRBJ1-2	ASSKVEDRSNYGYT
TRBV11-2	TRBJ2-3	ASSSGHAGGSTDTQY
TRBV6-5	TRBJ1-3	ASSYSGRGGNTIY
TRBV5-6	TRBJ2-7	ASSKAGGAYEQY
TRBV19	TRBJ1-5	ASSPPADRDQPQH
TRBV11-1	TRBJ1-2	ASSQQGYGYT
TRBV14	TRBJ2-1	ATSRALRGNEQF
TRBV4-2	TRBJ2-7	ASSQDWAYEQY
TRBV4-1	TRBJ1-1	ASSQGQGANTEAF
TRBV4-1	TRBJ2-7	ASSRKQGADSYEQY
TRBV19	TRBJ2-2	ASNQGSRDPGELF
TRBV24-1	TRBJ2-3	ATSKPGQGAGGTDTQY
TRBV5-1	TRBJ2-1	ASSLGSYNEQF
TRBV19	TRBJ2-1	ASSIQVGNEQF
TRBV30	TRBJ1-2	AWSAQTGVYGYT
TRBV4-1	TRBJ2-7	ASSHSIPGLAGVTYEQY
TRBV28	TRBJ2-5	ASSVAGGRRETQY
TRBV12-3/TRBV12-4	TRBJ1-2	ASSHPRQYGYT
TRBV27	TRBJ2-1	ASSLRLGYNEQF
TRBV28	TRBJ2-3	ASSLYRPWGSTDTQY